The clone carrying this T cell receptor beta chain was counted once. Its antigen is unidentified. The data belong to a study of cytomegalovirus exposure and HLA in healthy donors. The wider study: The 120 or so validation repertoires were produced on the same platform as the roughly 720 repertoires of the first cohort. This was reported in a later analysis. General observations from the study: Specificity for CMV antigens was confirmed in vitro for a few of the CMV-associated chains. Cytomegalovirus-associated TCR beta chains were listed, numbering around 150.

The germline V gene has CDR1 SGHRS and CDR2 YFSETQ. The CDR3 consists of 13 residues. Trimming left V 0 bases short and J 6 bases short, with 10 bases between. Profiled with immunoSEQ multiplex PCR; TCRdb holds only in-frame clones, not every one. The sample contains around 220,000 clones, roughly 88% of which appear only once. Sequenced input: PBMCs. The receptor comes from a woman between 25 and 40 years old in good health and CMV-seropositive. The chain combines TRBV5-1 with TRBJ2-7; maybe TRBD1 (6 bases). The CDR3 is CASSLVGGREQYF. DNA of the CDR3: TGCGCCAGCAGCTTGGTAGGGGGACGCGAGCAGTACTTC.